The present TCR beta chain was sequenced within a study of blood T cell repertoires in COVID-19. Sequencing used immunoSEQ multiplex PCR; TCRdb keeps in-frame clones, though not all of them. Of some 400,000 clones in the sample, more than 65% were seen once. CDR1 is MNHEY and CDR2 is SVGAGI in the germline V gene. The CDR3 contains 14 residues. Trimming took off 6 bases at V and 4 bases at J, with 13 bases between the two ends. Sequences were obtained from peripheral blood. The genes are TRBV6-5 and TRBJ1-3; D is unresolved. This receptor was obtained from a human donor with acute or convalescent COVID-19. The donor label of this sample is uncertain. The CDR3 nucleotides read TGTGCCAGCAGACCACTGTCCTTGGGAAACACCATATATTTT. It is translated as CASRPLSLGNTIYF.